The clone carrying this T cell receptor beta chain was detected once. This CDR3 is built from 11 residues. Trimming pared 5 bases from V and 14 bases from J, leaving 16 bases between. Germline CDR1 reads DFQATT; CDR2 reads SNEGSKA (reference sequence). The sample belongs to a study of blood T cell repertoires in COVID-19. About the research overall: Nucleic acid was either cDNA or gDNA, and it came from T cells, B-cell-depleted T cells, or PBMCs.

The protocol was immunoSEQ multiplex PCR, while the TCRdb copy is restricted to in-frame clones and leaves out a portion. The sample has 55,000 to 65,000 clones; roughly 87% are singletons. The sequence was collected from a human donor with acute or convalescent COVID-19. The donor label of this sample is uncertain. Material for sequencing was peripheral blood. V usage is TRBV20-1 and J usage is TRBJ2-1; tentatively, D is TRBD1 (7 bases). In DNA form, the CDR3 reads TGCAGTGCTGGTTCAGGGGGGTTAGAGTTCTTC. It specifies CSAGSGGLEFF.